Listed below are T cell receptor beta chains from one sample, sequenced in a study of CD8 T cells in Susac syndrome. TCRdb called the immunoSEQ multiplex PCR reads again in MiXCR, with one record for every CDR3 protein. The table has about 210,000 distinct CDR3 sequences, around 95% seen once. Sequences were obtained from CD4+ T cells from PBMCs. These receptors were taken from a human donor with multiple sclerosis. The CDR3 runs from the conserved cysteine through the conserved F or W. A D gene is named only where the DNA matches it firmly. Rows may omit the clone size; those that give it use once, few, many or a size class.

DNA: TGTGCCTGGAGTGGACTAAGGGACAGGGGCGTCGAGCAGTACTTC; CDR3: CAWSGLRDRGVEQYF; size: NA; J: TRBJ2-7; D: TRBD1; V: TRBV30
DNA: TGTGCCACCAGCAGAGGGGGGATCAGCACAGATACGCAGTATTTT; CDR3: CATSRGGISTDTQYF; size: NA; J: TRBJ2-3; D: NA; V: TRBV15
DNA: TGCGCCAGCAGCTTGTCGGGGCTCGAGCAGTACTTC; CDR3: CASSLSGLEQYF; size: NA; J: TRBJ2-7; D: NA; V: TRBV5-1
DNA: TGTGCAAGTCGCTTAAAGGACCGGGATCCAGCCAATGAGCAGTACTTC; CDR3: CASRLKDRDPANEQYF; size: NA; J: TRBJ2-7; D: NA; V: TRBV12-2
DNA: TGTGCCAGCAGGCGAGCGGGAGGTAGCGCAGATACGCAGTATTTT; CDR3: CASRRAGGSADTQYF; size: NA; J: TRBJ2-3; D: TRBD2; V: TRBV27
DNA: TGCGCCAGCAGCTTACCAGGGGACATTCAGTACTTC; CDR3: CASSLPGDIQYF; size: NA; J: TRBJ2-4; D: NA; V: TRBV5-1
DNA: TGTGCCTGGAGTCACACCAGAAATCAGCCCCAGCATTTT; CDR3: CAWSHTRNQPQHF; size: NA; J: TRBJ1-5; D: NA; V: TRBV30
DNA: TGTGCCTGGAGCCACCTTCGGAACACTGAAGCTTTCTTT; CDR3: CAWSHLRNTEAFF; size: NA; J: TRBJ1-1; D: NA; V: TRBV30
DNA: TGTGCCAGCAGCCAAGAAGGGCGGGGGGCCACTACGCAGTATTTT; CDR3: CASSQEGRGATTQYF; size: NA; J: TRBJ2-3; D: TRBD2; V: TRBV3-1
DNA: TGTGCCAGCAGACCCGGGGGGAAGGACCAGCCCCAGCATTTT; CDR3: CASRPGGKDQPQHF; size: NA; J: TRBJ1-5; D: NA; V: TRBV28
DNA: TGTGCCAGCAGCCAACTGGGGACAGGGCGGAATGAAAAACTGTTTTTT; CDR3: CASSQLGTGRNEKLFF; size: NA; J: TRBJ1-4; D: TRBD1; V: TRBV16
DNA: TGTGCCAGCAGCCGACCGGGACTAGCGGGAGTCGGGGAGCTGTTTTTT; CDR3: CASSRPGLAGVGELFF; size: NA; J: TRBJ2-2; D: TRBD2; V: TRBV4-2
DNA: TGTGCCAGCAGCGTAGCAGGGACCAGCTCCTACGAGCAGTACTTC; CDR3: CASSVAGTSSYEQYF; size: NA; J: TRBJ2-7; D: NA; V: TRBV9
DNA: TGTGCCAGCAGCCGCCGAAGCGGGGGGGCGGGCAATGAGCAGTTCTTC; CDR3: CASSRRSGGAGNEQFF; size: NA; J: TRBJ2-1; D: TRBD2; V: TRBV3-1
DNA: TGCGCCAGCAGCTTGTCAGGGGATAGCAATCAGCCCCAGCATTTT; CDR3: CASSLSGDSNQPQHF; size: NA; J: TRBJ1-5; D: NA; V: TRBV5-1
DNA: TGTGCCAGCAGTTCTAGAGGACGGGGGATGAACACTGAAGCTTTCTTT; CDR3: CASSSRGRGMNTEAFF; size: NA; J: TRBJ1-1; D: NA; V: TRBV13
DNA: TGTGCTAGTGGTTTGACGGACAGGAACTCCCCTCGGGAGCAGTACTTC; CDR3: CASGLTDRNSPREQYF; size: NA; J: TRBJ2-7; D: TRBD1; V: TRBV12-5
DNA: TGCAGTGCTGAGGGACAGGCGTACAATCAGCCCCAGCATTTT; CDR3: CSAEGQAYNQPQHF; size: once; J: TRBJ1-5; D: TRBD1; V: TRBV20-1